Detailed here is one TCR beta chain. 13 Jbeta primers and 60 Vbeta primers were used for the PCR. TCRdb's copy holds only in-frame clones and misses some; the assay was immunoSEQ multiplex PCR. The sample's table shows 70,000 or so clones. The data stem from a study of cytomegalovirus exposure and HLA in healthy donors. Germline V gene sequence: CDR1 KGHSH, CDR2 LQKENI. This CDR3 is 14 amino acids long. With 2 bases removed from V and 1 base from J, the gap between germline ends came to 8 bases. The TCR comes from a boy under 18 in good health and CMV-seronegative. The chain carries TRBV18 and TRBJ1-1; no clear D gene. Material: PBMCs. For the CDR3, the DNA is TGTGCCAGCTCACCATCATCAGAGAACACTGAAGCTTTCTTT. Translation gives CASSPSSENTEAFF.